A single T cell receptor (beta chain) is shown here with its context. The data stem from a study of OX40 agonist ivuxolimab in advanced cancers. The overall study: From roughly 20 to 85 years was the age range, with a mean of around 56 years, and approximately 84% were male.

V lost 7 bases and J 2 bases, leaving 9 bases between the germline ends. The CDR3 contains 12 residues. Germline V CDR1 and CDR2: SQVTM, ANQGSEA. Profiled with immunoSEQ multiplex PCR; TCRdb holds only in-frame clones, not every one. This sample has 45,000 to 60,000 clones; 82% occur once, and the top ten carry roughly 1.6%. This clonotype originated in an adult with an advanced solid tumor such as melanoma, head and neck, liver or kidney cancer. V is TRBV29-1 and J is TRBJ2-4, with D tentatively TRBD2 (5 bases). The sample consisted of CD4+ or CD8+ T cells sorted from blood, taken in a trial of the OX40 agonist ivuxolimab. The CDR3 spells CSAGVSKNIQYF. The CDR3 coding sequence is TGCAGCGCCGGGGTATCCAAAAACATTCAGTACTTC. Full variable domain (missing parts from reference TRBV29-1 and TRBJ2-4): SAVISQKPSRDICQRGTSLTIQCQVDSQVTMMFWYRQQPGQSLTLIATANQGSEATYESGFVIDKFPISRPNLTFSTLTVSNMSPEDSSIYLCSAGVSKNIQYFGAGTRLSVL.